Following are 21 T cell receptor beta chains from one sample sequenced in a study of blood T cell repertoires in COVID-19. Generated by immunoSEQ multiplex PCR, the TCRdb table keeps only in-frame clones and is missing some. The sample shows some 51,000 clones, about nine tenths of them seen only once. The sample was peripheral blood. These receptors all stem from a man between 35 and 55 years old with acute or convalescent COVID-19.

The chain combines TRBV7-9 with TRBJ2-6; 13 nucleotides match TRBD2. Germline loops: CDR1 SEHNR, CDR2 FQNEAQ (reference sequence). V lost 5 bases and J lost 0; bases outside the gene matches: 4. This CDR3 is built from 18 residues. The CDR3 DNA follows: TGTGCCAGCAGCCCGGGACTAGCGGGGAGCTCTGGGGCCAACGTCCTGACTTTC. Its protein is CASSPGLAGSSGANVLTF.

The chain couples TRBV5-4 to TRBJ1-2, with 7 bases that match TRBD1. In germline, CDR1 is SGHNT, CDR2 YYREEE (reference sequence). The V and J ends lost 2 bases and 4 bases, in that order; junction bases with no gene match: 8. The CDR3 sequence is 15 residues long. Here the CDR3 DNA reads TGTGCCAGCAGCTTTGGGACGGCAGGGGGCTATGGCTACACCTTC. It yields the protein CASSFGTAGGYGYTF.

Comment on this clone: This CDR3 is also generated by other DNA sequences in the sample. The chain uses TRBV5-1 and TRBJ1-2, with 7 positions matching TRBD1. The CDR3 is 13 residues long. The ends lost 7 bases at V and 5 bases at J; junction bases unmatched: 8. The germline gives CDR1 SGHRS, CDR2 YFSETQ. CDR3 nucleotides: TGCGCCAGCTCCCCCGACAGGGTGTATGGCTACACCTTC. Translated, it gives CASSPDRVYGYTF.

The chain joins TRBV7-2 to TRBJ1-4, with D perhaps matching TRBD1 (5 bases). Germline V gene sequence: CDR1 SGHTA, CDR2 FQGNSA. With 6 bases removed from V and 5 bases from J, the gap between germline ends came to 16 bases. The CDR3 consists of 15 residues. The CDR3 bases are TGTGCCAGCAGTTATAGCACAGGCCTAAATGAAAAACTGTTTTTT. Translated: CASSYSTGLNEKLFF.

The chain links TRBV3-1 (or the pseudogene TRBV3-2) to TRBJ2-1; the D gene is possibly TRBD2 (6 bases). CDR1 is LGHDT and CDR2 is YNNKEL in the germline V gene (reference sequence). Trimming removed 0 bases from V and 1 base from J, with 10 bases in between. The CDR3 consists of 16 residues. The CDR3 sequence: CASSQDGGNSYNEQFF. The CDR3 DNA follows: TGTGCCAGCAGCCAAGATGGCGGGAATTCCTACAATGAGCAGTTCTTC.

V and J are TRBV7-2 and TRBJ2-1; 7 bases line up with TRBD2. The CDR3 sequence is 13 residues long. With 5 bases clipped from V and 10 bases from J, the junction kept 8 bases outside the gene matches. Germline V gives CDR1 SGHTA, CDR2 FQGNSA. CDR3 in DNA: TGTGCCAGCAGCAGCACGCGGGAGTCAGAGCAGTTCTTC. It encodes CASSSTRESEQFF.

The chain joins TRBV7-9 to TRBJ2-3, with TRBD2 matching 8 bases. Germline CDR1 and CDR2: SEHNR and FQNEAQ (reference sequence). The trim removed 3 bases at V and 0 bases at J, leaving 2 bases unmatched. This CDR3 region has 15 residues. The CDR3 region is CASSFQRGSTDTQYF. The CDR3 nucleotides are TGTGCCAGCAGCTTCCAGCGGGGGAGCACAGATACGCAGTATTTT.

The chain has TRBV4-2 and TRBJ1-1, with 7 bases aligning to TRBD1. The CDR3 extends over 16 amino acids. Looked up from germline, CDR1 is LGHNA and CDR2 is YNFKEQ. With 3 bases clipped from V and 1 base from J, the junction kept 8 bases outside the gene matches. The CDR3 sequence: CASSHHQEGANTEAFF. The CDR3 coding sequence is TGTGCCAGCAGCCACCACCAGGAGGGGGCGAACACTGAAGCTTTCTTT.

The rearrangement uses TRBV6-5 and TRBJ1-5, with D possibly being TRBD1 (6 bases). Between the trimmed V and J ends, which lost 6 bases and 8 bases, there was a span of 17 bases. Germline V gene data show CDR1 as MNHEY and CDR2 as SVGAGI. The CDR3 has 14 amino acids. The CDR3 sequence is CASRPGQLLKPQHF. In nucleotides, the CDR3 is TGTGCCAGCAGGCCGGGACAACTCCTGAAGCCCCAGCATTTT.

The rearrangement joins TRBV5-3 to TRBJ2-4; TRBD1 might be the D (5 bases). TRBV5-3 is known as an ORF, though its function is uncertain. The CDR3 is 15 residues long. V dropped 5 bases and J dropped 0 bases, with 12 bases sitting between them. The CDR3 DNA reads as TGTGCCAGAAGTTCGGACACAGTAGCCAAAAACATTCAGTACTTC. Its protein product is CARSSDTVAKNIQYF.

V is TRBV10-3 and J is TRBJ2-1; 8 bases map to TRBD2. Germline V CDR1 and CDR2: ENHRY, SYGVKD. The length of the CDR3 is 15 residues. Germline trimming cut 2 bases from V and 9 bases from J; bases unmatched to any gene: 9. The chain's CDR3 is CAISEALAALGEQFF. The CDR3 region has the DNA TGTGCCATCAGTGAGGCACTAGCGGCGTTAGGTGAGCAGTTCTTC.

The chain combines TRBV29-1 with TRBJ2-1; D gene uncertain. The CDR3 contains 14 residues. The V gene lost 2 bases and the J gene lost 2 bases, with 10 bases spanning the gap. The V gene's germline CDR1 is SQVTM and CDR2 ANQGSEA. CDR3 nucleotide sequence: TGCAGCGTTGAAAAGCCAACGACCTACAATGAGCAGTTCTTC. This sequence encodes CSVEKPTTYNEQFF.

The rearrangement links TRBV5-1 to TRBJ1-3; D is uncertain. The V gene lost 0 bases and the J gene lost 4 bases, with 8 bases spanning the gap. Germline V gene data show CDR1 as SGHRS and CDR2 as YFSETQ. The CDR3 consists of 14 residues. The CDR3 DNA sequence: TGCGCCAGCAGCTTGGGGCAGGAAGGAAACACCATATATTTT. Protein product: CASSLGQEGNTIYF.

The rearrangement links TRBV5-8 to TRBJ2-1, with 10 positions matching TRBD1. From germline, CDR1 is SGHTS and CDR2 YDEGEE. V was pared by 4 bases and J by 9 bases, with 7 bases of the junction left unmatched. The CDR3 sequence is 14 residues long. The CDR3 protein is CASSELRQGAEQFF. CDR3 DNA sequence: TGTGCCAGCAGCGAGCTCCGACAGGGGGCTGAGCAGTTCTTC.

This clone was found a few times. The V and J genes are TRBV24-1 and TRBJ2-1; 11 positions match TRBD1. Germline lookup yields CDR1 KGHDR and CDR2 SFDVKD. J lost 1 base, V lost 4 bases, and 2 bases had no gene match. The CDR3 is 16 residues long. The CDR3 sequence is CATSEGTGGSYNEQFF. CDR3 DNA: TGTGCCACCAGTGAGGGGACAGGGGGATCCTACAATGAGCAGTTCTTC.

A single count supports this clone. J is TRBJ2-7 and V is TRBV12-3 or TRBV12-4; D ambiguous. V shed 2 bases and J shed 5 bases, with 10 bases lying between them. The CDR3 has 13 amino acids. CDR3 loop: CASSLIGENEQYF. The CDR3 DNA reads as TGTGCCAGCAGTTTAATCGGTGAAAACGAGCAGTACTTC.

V and J are TRBV4-3 and TRBJ2-3; TRBD2 might be the D (6 bases). V was clipped by 0 bases and J by 1 base, with 8 bases between them. The germline V gene encodes CDR1 LGHNA and CDR2 YSLEER. This CDR3 comprises 15 residues. The CDR3 coding sequence is TGCGCCAGCAGCCAAGATTCGGGGGGCACAGATACGCAGTATTTT. Its translation: CASSQDSGGTDTQYF.

The chain links TRBV5-1 to TRBJ1-6; D is unclear. Germline-derived CDR1 and CDR2 are SGHRS and YFSETQ. The CDR3 runs 16 residues. V lost 2 bases to trimming and J lost 5 bases, with 14 bases between them. The CDR3 coding sequence is TGCGCCAGCAGCTTTTGGCTAGACGGAAATAATTCACCCCTCCACTTT. Translated: CASSFWLDGNNSPLHF. Based on the CDR3 plus reference TRBV5-1 and TRBJ1-6, the full variable domain is KAGVTQTPRYLIKTRGQQVTLSCSPISGHRSVSWYQQTPGQGLQFLFEYFSETQRNKGNFPGRFSGRQFSNSRSEMNVSTLELGDSALYLCASSFWLDGNNSPLHFGNGTRLTVT.

The gene calls are TRBV27 and TRBJ2-1, with D maybe TRBD2 (5 bases). V gave up 7 bases and J gave up 8 bases, with 15 bases separating them. Per germline, CDR1 MNHEY and CDR2 SMNVEV (reference sequence). This CDR3 has 13 amino acids. In nucleotides, the CDR3 is TGTGCCAGCAAGGCTAGCAGGTACGATGAGCAGTTCTTC. Amino acids: CASKASRYDEQFF.

This chain uses TRBV6-1 with TRBJ1-1; a possible D gene is TRBD1 (6 bases). Germline V gives CDR1 MNHNS, CDR2 SASEGT. This CDR3 is 15 amino acids long. V was pared by 0 bases and J by 0 bases, with 8 bases between. CDR3 sequence (DNA): TGTGCCAGCAGTGAAGCGACAGGACTGAACACTGAAGCTTTCTTT. Its translation is CASSEATGLNTEAFF.

DNA of the CDR3: TGTGCCAGCAGGATGGCGGGACAGGGGGCACAAAGGTACTTC. Amino acids: CASRMAGQGAQRYF. This chain links TRBV2 with TRBJ2-7; 12 bases line up with TRBD1. The CDR3 is 14 amino acids. CDR1 is SNHLY and CDR2 is FYNNEI in the germline V gene. With 6 bases clipped from V and 12 bases from J, the junction kept 12 bases outside the gene matches.